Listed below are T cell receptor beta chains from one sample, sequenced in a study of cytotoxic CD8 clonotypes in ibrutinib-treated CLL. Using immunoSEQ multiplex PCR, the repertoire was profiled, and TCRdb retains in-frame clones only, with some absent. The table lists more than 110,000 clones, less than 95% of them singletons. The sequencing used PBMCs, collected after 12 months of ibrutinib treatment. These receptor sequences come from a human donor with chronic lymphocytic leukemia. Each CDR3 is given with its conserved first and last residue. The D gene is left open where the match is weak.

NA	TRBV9	CASSVGSSGVVSTDTQYF
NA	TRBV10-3	CAMARALRDTQYF
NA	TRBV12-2	CASRLAGDRASGNTIYF
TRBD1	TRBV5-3	CARSFSGQRNEKLFF
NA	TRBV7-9	CASSLDVGSLDMNTEAFF
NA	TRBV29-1	CSVEWTSDEQFF
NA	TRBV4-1	CASSLERRPERPTDTQYF
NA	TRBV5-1	CASSLVQGGAGANVLTF
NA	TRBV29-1	CSGGTKEGNEQFF
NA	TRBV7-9	CASRGDTGELFF
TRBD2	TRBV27	CASSLEGRTSAYEQYF